One sample yielded the 3 T cell receptor beta chains listed below, sequenced in a study of blood T cell repertoires in COVID-19. Sequencing used immunoSEQ multiplex PCR; TCRdb keeps in-frame clones, though not all of them. The data show 150,000 to 200,000 clones, with 84% seen just once and more than 14% held by the top ten. Material for sequencing was peripheral blood. Receptors were obtained from an older woman with COVID-19, enrolled during active disease.

The genes are TRBV28 and TRBJ1-2; possible D gene TRBD1, 5 bases. The CDR3 totals 13 residues. The germline V and J ends were trimmed by 6 bases and 7 bases, with 15 bases remaining between them. The germline CDR1 and CDR2 sequences are MDHEN and SYDVKM. The CDR3 here is CASRSSGQGGYTF. CDR3 sequence (DNA): TGTGCCAGCAGATCCTCCGGGCAGGGTGGCTACACCTTC.

This chain connects TRBV18 to TRBJ1-5; D is unresolved. The CDR3 runs to 17 residues. CDR1 is KGHSH, CDR2 LQKENI, per germline. The V end lost 4 bases, the J end lost 0 bases, and 16 bases lay between the germline ends. This CDR3 reads CASSQFYEKTSNQPQHF. The CDR3 region has the DNA TGTGCCAGCTCACAATTTTATGAGAAAACTAGCAATCAGCCCCAGCATTTT. Full variable domain (outside the CDR3, taken from reference TRBV18 and TRBJ1-5): NAGVMQNPRHLVRRRGQEARLRCSPMKGHSHVYWYRQLPEEGLKFMVYLQKENIIDESGMPKERFSAEFPKEGPSILRIQQVVRGDSAAYFCASSQFYEKTSNQPQHFGDGTRLSIL.

V and J are TRBV19 and TRBJ2-7; D remains ambiguous. Trimming took 3 bases from V and 1 from J, leaving 7 bases between them. The CDR3 is 13 amino acids. CDR1 and CDR2 (germline): LNHDA, SQIVND (reference sequence). CDR3 coding DNA: TGTGCCAGTAGTATTGGCAGTTCCTACGAGCAGTACTTC. It translates to CASSIGSSYEQYF.